This entry features one TCR beta chain sequence. The target antigen is unknown. The J segment lost 4 bases and the V segment lost 5 bases, leaving 5 bases of the junction unmatched. This CDR3 has 15 amino acids. Per germline, CDR1 MNHEY and CDR2 SVGAGI. This entry belongs to a study of cytomegalovirus exposure and HLA in healthy donors. The overall study: From about 179 million T cells, an earlier analysis saw 120 million or so unique TCR beta sequences. General observations from the study: Presence/absence analyses rested on an assumption that sequencing depth was roughly uniform across donors. What a later analysis reportedly showed was that an Asian-associated ancestry cluster had fewer N-insertions than the roughly 700-donor mean. Only CMV serostatus was available as immune exposure information.

PCR involved 60 Vbeta and 13 Jbeta primers. Profiled with immunoSEQ multiplex PCR; TCRdb holds only in-frame clones, not every one. This sample has roughly 120,000 clones; roughly 14% occur once, and the top ten carry 1.9%. The chain combines TRBV6-5 with TRBJ1-2, with TRBD1 matching 12 bases. The sample comprised PBMCs. This TCR derives from a woman between 18 and 29 years old in good health and CMV-seronegative. For the CDR3, the DNA is TGTGCCAGCAGTGGGGGGACAGGGGGCAGCTATGGCTACACCTTC. Its protein is CASSGGTGGSYGYTF.